This entry describes one TCR beta chain. The antigen is undetermined. From germline, CDR1 is SGHKS and CDR2 YYEKEE (reference sequence). With 3 bases removed from V and 1 base from J, the gap between germline ends came to 8 bases. The CDR3 is 13 residues long. The sample comes from a study of beta chain features in type 1 diabetes. Sequencing targeted expressed TCRB transcripts, as all isolated RNA had been reverse transcribed. Measured with immunoSEQ multiplex PCR; TCRdb has only the in-frame clones, and not every one. The sample lists approximately 140,000 clones, approximately 10% seen once, with 0.55% to 0.75% in the top ten. Once sorted, every population was more than 98% pure. Findings and limits, study-wide: Short templates might get an advantage during PCR, and this would be equal in patients and controls.

The source material was central memory CD4+ T cells from blood. The receptor was isolated from a woman in her thirties or forties in good health. This chain connects TRBV5-5 to TRBJ2-7, with D perhaps TRBD2 (6 bases). The CDR3: CASSWSGSYEQYF. CDR3 nucleotides: TGTGCCAGCAGCTGGAGCGGGTCCTACGAGCAGTACTTC.